Given below is one T cell receptor beta chain in context. The sample comes from a study of shared clonotypes between healthy human individuals. The data were produced by immunoSEQ multiplex PCR, yet TCRdb's version contains in-frame clones alone and is incomplete. Of fewer than 850,000 clones detected, 95% to 97% appear once; the ten largest clones hold less than 0.25%. Terminally differentiated effector memory CD45RA+ cells were left out of the naive CD8 fraction, which was CD45RO-negative and positively selected for CCR7. The CDR3 contains 14 residues. V was cut by 4 bases and J by 6 bases, with 16 bases left in between. The germline V gene has CDR1 MNHNS and CDR2 SASEGT.

The chain recombines TRBV6-1 with TRBJ2-7, with a tentative D call TRBD2 (5 bases). The source material was naive CD8+ T cells sorted from blood. The sequence came from a man under 40 in good health. CDR3 nucleotides: TGTGCCAGCAGTGCGGCCGGGGAAATCGGCGAGCAGTACTTC. It yields the protein CASSAAGEIGEQYF.